These 16 T cell receptor beta chains came from one sample sequenced in a study of CD8+ T cells in alopecia areata. RNA extraction was followed by reverse transcription into cDNA, which acted as the sequencing template. Assay used: immunoSEQ multiplex PCR; TCRdb lists only in-frame clones, some missing. The sample has about 200,000 clones, approximately 60% seen once; the top ten hold 4% to 6%. The sample was CD8+ T cells sorted from blood. These receptors all stem from a human donor in good health.

The CDR3: CASSKRAELFF. Written as DNA, the CDR3 is TGTGCCAGCAGCAAACGGGCAGAACTGTTTTTT. This chain connects TRBV7-8 to TRBJ1-4; D unresolved. Trimming cost V 5 bases and J 12 bases, with 10 bases left between them. This CDR3 spans 11 amino acids. Germline loops: CDR1 SGHVS, CDR2 FQNEAQ.

This clone was found a few times. The chain couples TRBV7-9 to TRBJ1-6; 7 bases fit TRBD1. After removal of 5 bases from V and 10 bases from J, the junction contained 11 bases not matched to a gene. Germline CDR1 is SEHNR and CDR2 is FQNEAQ (reference sequence). The length of the CDR3 is 15 residues. CDR3 nucleotides: TGTGCCAGCAGCCCCTCGGACAGGCAGAGCTCACCCCTCCACTTT. It specifies CASSPSDRQSSPLHF.

The chain employs TRBV9 and TRBJ2-7; 12 bases are shared with TRBD1. CDR3 length equals 16 residues. Losses at the gene ends were 4 bases for V and 6 bases for J; bases not matched to a gene: 11. Germline lookup yields CDR1 SGDLS and CDR2 YYNGEE. The CDR3 sequence is CASSPRPGQGAIEQYF. DNA for the CDR3: TGTGCCAGCAGCCCCCGACCGGGACAGGGGGCGATCGAGCAGTACTTC.

In this sample, this clone turned up a few times. V usage is TRBV5-5 and J usage is TRBJ2-5; D is unclear. The V end lost 1 base, the J end lost 4 bases, and 8 bases lay between the germline ends. The germline V gene has CDR1 SGHKS and CDR2 YYEKEE (reference sequence). The CDR3 totals 13 residues. CDR3: CASSLHNPETQYF. The CDR3 nucleotides are TGTGCCAGCAGCTTGCACAATCCAGAGACCCAGTACTTC.

In its sample, this clone was seen a few times. DNA of the CDR3: TGCGCCAGCAGTGAGGGGCTAAGGGCCAACGAGCAGTACTTC. Amino acids: CASSEGLRANEQYF. V and J are TRBV10-2 and TRBJ2-7; D unclear. The length of the CDR3 is 14 residues. Per germline, CDR1 WSHSY and CDR2 SAAADI. The V gene lost 2 bases and the J gene lost 5 bases, with 13 bases spanning the gap.

This clone showed up just once. A far larger clone is off by one base, so a read error is likely. The rearrangement uses TRBV4-2 and TRBJ2-1; 8 bases are a match to TRBD2. Trimming took 0 bases from V and 8 from J; bases not matched to a gene: 6. Germline-derived CDR1 and CDR2 are LGHNA and YNFKEQ. This CDR3 is 15 amino acids long. Here the CDR3 DNA reads TGTGCCAGCAGCCAAGAAAGCGGGGGTTGGGATGAGCAGTTCTTC. Translation gives CASSQESGGWDEQFF.

The rearrangement joins TRBV27 to TRBJ2-7; D not resolved. Germline values: CDR1 MNHEY, CDR2 SMNVEV (reference sequence). V was shortened by 4 bases and J by 6 bases, with 7 bases between the two germline ends. This CDR3 spans 11 amino acids. CDR3 sequence: CASSSTGEQYF. CDR3 DNA: TGTGCCAGCAGTTCTACGGGCGAGCAGTACTTC.

This clone was seen many times. The chain employs TRBV6-1 and TRBJ2-7; weak D call: TRBD2 (7 bases). Germline loops: CDR1 MNHNS, CDR2 SASEGT. Trimming took off 2 bases at V and 4 bases at J, with 15 bases between the two ends. The CDR3 covers 15 residues. CDR3 DNA sequence: TGTGCCAGCAGTGAACTAGGGGGGGTCTCGTACGAGCAGTACTTC. Translation gives CASSELGGVSYEQYF.

This chain connects TRBV30 to TRBJ1-2; the D gene is possibly TRBD1 (5 bases). Trimming cost V 1 base and J 5 bases, with 17 bases left between them. Germline V gene lookup returns CDR1 GTSNPN and CDR2 SVGIG (reference sequence). This CDR3 comprises 15 residues. The CDR3 reads CAWSDQGAPRYGYTF. The CDR3 nucleotides read TGTGCCTGGAGTGATCAGGGTGCCCCGCGATATGGCTACACCTTC.

This chain connects TRBV13 to TRBJ2-5; 8 nucleotides line up with TRBD1. Germline CDR1 reads PRHDT; CDR2 reads FYEKMQ (reference sequence). CDR3 length: 14 amino acids. Trimming cost V 5 bases and J 2 bases; bases outside gene matches: 4. The CDR3 sequence: CASSLRDRQETQYF. CDR3 coding DNA: TGTGCCAGCAGCCTCCGGGACAGGCAAGAGACCCAGTACTTC.

V usage is TRBV2 and J usage is TRBJ2-7; D uncertain. Germline lookup yields CDR1 SNHLY and CDR2 FYNNEI. V lost 0 bases and J lost 4, with 10 bases in between. There are 14 residues in the CDR3. The CDR3 is CASSEAKAEYEQYF. CDR3 sequence (DNA): TGTGCCAGCAGTGAAGCGAAGGCGGAGTACGAGCAGTACTTC.

This clone occurred a few times. This rearrangement joins TRBV7-9 to TRBJ1-1; D gene uncertain. Trimming pared 1 base from V and 2 bases from J, leaving 8 bases between. CDR3 length: 14 residues. Germline V CDR1 and CDR2: SEHNR, FQNEAQ (reference sequence). The CDR3 reads CASSLVWTNTEAFF. In nucleotides, the CDR3 is TGTGCCAGCAGCTTAGTTTGGACTAACACTGAAGCTTTCTTT.

The genes are TRBV7-8 and TRBJ1-6, with a tentative D call TRBD1 (5 bases). V lost 4 bases and J lost 3, with 10 bases in between. The CDR3 consists of 15 residues. In germline, CDR1 is SGHVS, CDR2 FQNEAQ. As DNA, the CDR3 is TGTGCCAGCAGCTCGGGGGATGTCTATAATTCACCCCTCCACTTT. It specifies CASSSGDVYNSPLHF.

This clone came up a few times. The chain is built from TRBV19 and TRBJ1-1; the match to TRBD1 covers 8 bases. CDR1 is LNHDA and CDR2 is SQIVND in the germline V gene (reference sequence). The CDR3 is 13 residues long. Unmatched junction bases numbered 4, after V lost 6 bases and J lost 4 bases. This CDR3 reads CASRTGVGTEAFF. The CDR3 DNA is TGTGCCAGTAGGACAGGGGTTGGCACTGAAGCTTTCTTT.

This clone occurred a few times. V gene TRBV28 combines with J gene TRBJ2-1, with D maybe TRBD2 (6 bases). The germline CDR1 and CDR2 sequences are MDHEN and SYDVKM. The CDR3 has 14 residues. Trimming removed 1 base at V and 6 bases at J, with 10 bases between. CDR3 sequence: CASSLSTSRNEQFF. The CDR3 DNA reads as TGTGCCAGCAGTTTATCCACTAGCCGCAATGAGCAGTTCTTC.

This clone occurred a few times. The chain carries TRBV7-9 and TRBJ2-7, with a possible D match to TRBD2 (5 bases). The CDR3 has 15 amino acids. Germline CDR1 SEHNR, CDR2 FQNEAQ (reference sequence). V was clipped by 4 bases and J by 0 bases, with 13 bases between them. DNA for the CDR3: TGTGCCAGCAGCTCAACCGGGGATCTCTCCTACGAGCAGTACTTC. Its translation is CASSSTGDLSYEQYF.